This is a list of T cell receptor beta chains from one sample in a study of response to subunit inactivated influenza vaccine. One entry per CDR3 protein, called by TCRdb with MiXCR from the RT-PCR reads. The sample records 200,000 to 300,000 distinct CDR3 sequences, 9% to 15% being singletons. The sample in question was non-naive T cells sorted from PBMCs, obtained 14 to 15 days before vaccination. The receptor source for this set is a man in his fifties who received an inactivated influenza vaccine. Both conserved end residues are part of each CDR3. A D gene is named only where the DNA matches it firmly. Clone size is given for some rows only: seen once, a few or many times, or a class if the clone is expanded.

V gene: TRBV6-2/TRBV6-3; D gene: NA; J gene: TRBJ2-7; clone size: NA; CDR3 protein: CASSYSAGTYEQYF; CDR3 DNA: TGTGCCAGCAGTTACTCGGCGGGGACCTACGAGCAGTACTTC
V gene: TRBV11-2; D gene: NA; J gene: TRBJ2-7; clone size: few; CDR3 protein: CASSLGYSGDFYEQYF; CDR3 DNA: TGTGCCAGCAGCTTAGGGTACTCAGGGGACTTCTACGAGCAGTACTTC
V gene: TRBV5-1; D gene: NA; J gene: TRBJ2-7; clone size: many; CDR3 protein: CASSLVPYEQYF; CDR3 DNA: TGCGCCAGCAGCTTGGTACCCTACGAGCAGTACTTC
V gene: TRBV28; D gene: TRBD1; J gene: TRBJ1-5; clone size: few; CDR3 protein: CASVPGQGDNSNQPQHF; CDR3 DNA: TGTGCCAGCGTTCCGGGACAGGGAGATAATAGCAATCAGCCCCAGCATTTT
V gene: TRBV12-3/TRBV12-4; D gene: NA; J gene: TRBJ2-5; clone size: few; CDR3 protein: CASTRGGAETQYF; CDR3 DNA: TGTGCCAGCACCAGGGGAGGGGCAGAGACCCAGTACTTC
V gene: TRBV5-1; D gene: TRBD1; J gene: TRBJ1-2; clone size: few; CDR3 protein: CASSPDRVWYGYTF; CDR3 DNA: TGCGCCAGCAGCCCGGACAGGGTTTGGTATGGCTACACCTTC
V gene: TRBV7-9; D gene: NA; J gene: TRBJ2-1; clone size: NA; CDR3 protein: CASSLSPSTYLNEQFF; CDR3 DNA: TGTGCCAGCAGCTTATCCCCTAGTACTTACTTGAATGAGCAGTTCTTC
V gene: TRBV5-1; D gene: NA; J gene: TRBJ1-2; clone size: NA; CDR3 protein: CASSLEGTPTLYGYTF; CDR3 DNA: TGCGCCAGCAGCTTGGAGGGGACCCCGACCCTCTATGGCTACACCTTC
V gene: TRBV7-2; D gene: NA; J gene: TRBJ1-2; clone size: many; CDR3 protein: CASSLAGGKNGYTF; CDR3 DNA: TGTGCCAGCAGCTTAGCCGGGGGTAAGAATGGCTACACCTTC
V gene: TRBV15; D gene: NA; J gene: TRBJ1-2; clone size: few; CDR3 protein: CATSRDRLLSNYGYTF; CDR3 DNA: TGTGCCACCAGCAGAGACCGTCTTCTCTCTAACTATGGCTACACCTTC
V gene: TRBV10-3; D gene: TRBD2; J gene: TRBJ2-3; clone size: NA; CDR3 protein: CAISYTSGGATDTQYF; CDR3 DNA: TGTGCCATCAGTTATACTAGCGGGGGGGCAACAGATACGCAGTATTTT
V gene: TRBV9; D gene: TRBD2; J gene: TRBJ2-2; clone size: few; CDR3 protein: CASSVDSGKIGELFF; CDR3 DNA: TGTGCCAGCAGCGTAGATAGCGGGAAGATCGGGGAGCTGTTTTTT
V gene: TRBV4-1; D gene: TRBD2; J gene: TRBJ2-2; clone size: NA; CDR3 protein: CASSLGTSGGAGELFF; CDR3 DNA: TGCGCCAGCAGTCTAGGGACTAGCGGGGGTGCCGGGGAGCTGTTTTTT
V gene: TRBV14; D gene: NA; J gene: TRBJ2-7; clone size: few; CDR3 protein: CASRGTSPYEQYF; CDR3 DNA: TGTGCCAGCAGAGGGACGTCCCCCTACGAGCAGTACTTC
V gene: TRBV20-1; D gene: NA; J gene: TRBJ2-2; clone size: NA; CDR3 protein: CSARPPLGGTGELFF; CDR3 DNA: TGCAGTGCTCGACCCCCCTTGGGAGGCACCGGGGAGCTGTTTTTT
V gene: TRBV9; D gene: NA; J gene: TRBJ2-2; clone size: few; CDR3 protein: CASSVDDGNTGELFF; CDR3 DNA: TGTGCCAGCAGCGTAGATGACGGAAACACCGGGGAGCTGTTTTTT
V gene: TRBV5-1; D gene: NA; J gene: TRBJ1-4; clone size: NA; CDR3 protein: CASSQDTNEKLFF; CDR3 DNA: TGCGCCAGCAGCCAAGACACTAATGAAAAACTGTTTTTT
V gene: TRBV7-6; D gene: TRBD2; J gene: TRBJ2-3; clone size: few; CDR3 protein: CASSPGTSGRGDTQYF; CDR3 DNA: TGTGCCAGCAGCCCAGGGACTAGCGGGAGAGGGGATACGCAGTATTTT
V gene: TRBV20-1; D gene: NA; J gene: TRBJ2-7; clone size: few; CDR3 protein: CSTGSTSYEQYF; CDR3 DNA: TGCAGTACGGGCAGCACCTCCTACGAGCAGTACTTC
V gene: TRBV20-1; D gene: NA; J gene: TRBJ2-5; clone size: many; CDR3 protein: CSAQRQERQETQYF; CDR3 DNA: TGCAGTGCTCAGCGACAGGAAAGGCAAGAGACCCAGTACTTC
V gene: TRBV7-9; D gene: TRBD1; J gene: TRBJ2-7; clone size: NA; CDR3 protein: CASSLGTASSEQYF; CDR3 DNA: TGTGCCAGCAGCTTGGGGACAGCCTCAAGCGAGCAGTACTTC
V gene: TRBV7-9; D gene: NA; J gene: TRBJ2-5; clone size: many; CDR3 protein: CASSLDHIRVQETQYF; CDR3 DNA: TGTGCCAGCAGCTTAGACCATATCAGGGTACAAGAGACCCAGTACTTC
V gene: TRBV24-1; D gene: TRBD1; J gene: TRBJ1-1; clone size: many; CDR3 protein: CATSSGTENTEAFF; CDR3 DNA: TGTGCCACCAGCTCCGGGACAGAGAACACTGAAGCTTTCTTT
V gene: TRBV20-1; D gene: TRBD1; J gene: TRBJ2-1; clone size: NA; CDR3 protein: CSADRGPNEQFF; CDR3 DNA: TGCAGTGCTGACAGGGGTCCCAATGAGCAGTTCTTC
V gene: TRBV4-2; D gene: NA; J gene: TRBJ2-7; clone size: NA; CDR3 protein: CASSQDWDQGSYEQYF; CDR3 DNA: TGTGCCAGCAGCCAAGATTGGGACCAGGGGAGTTACGAGCAGTACTTC
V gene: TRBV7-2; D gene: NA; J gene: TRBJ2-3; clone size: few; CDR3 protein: CASSLGGEYFTDTQYF; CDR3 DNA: TGTGCCAGCAGCTTAGGGGGGGAATACTTCACAGATACGCAGTATTTT
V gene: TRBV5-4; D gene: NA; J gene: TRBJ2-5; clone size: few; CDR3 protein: CASSLGVEQETQYF; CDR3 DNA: TGTGCCAGCAGCCTTGGAGTGGAGCAAGAGACCCAGTACTTC
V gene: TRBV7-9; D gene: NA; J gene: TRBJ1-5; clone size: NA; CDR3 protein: CASSLGGPQGSQHF; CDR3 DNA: TGTGCCAGCAGCTTAGGGGGGCCCCAGGGTTCGCAGCATTTT
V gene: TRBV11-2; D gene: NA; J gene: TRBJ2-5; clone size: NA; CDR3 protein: CASSTGGAGTQYF; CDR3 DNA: TGTGCCAGCAGCACAGGGGGGGCTGGGACCCAGTACTTC
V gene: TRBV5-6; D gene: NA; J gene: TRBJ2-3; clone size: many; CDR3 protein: CASSYADTQYF; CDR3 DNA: TGTGCCAGCAGCTACGCGGATACGCAGTATTTT
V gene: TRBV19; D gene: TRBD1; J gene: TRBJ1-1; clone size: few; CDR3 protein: CASRGRGLLEAFF; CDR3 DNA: TGTGCCAGTAGGGGCAGGGGGCTTCTCGAAGCTTTCTTT
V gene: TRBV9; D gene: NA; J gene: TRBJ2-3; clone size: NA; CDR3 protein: CASSVVGDKDTQYF; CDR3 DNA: TGTGCCAGCAGCGTAGTAGGGGACAAGGATACGCAGTATTTT
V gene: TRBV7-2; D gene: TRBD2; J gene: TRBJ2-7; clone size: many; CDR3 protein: CASSTGLAGVGQYF; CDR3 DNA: TGTGCCAGCAGCACGGGACTAGCGGGAGTTGGGCAGTACTTC
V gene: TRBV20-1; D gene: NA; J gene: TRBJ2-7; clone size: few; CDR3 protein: CSASLARLSSSYEQYF; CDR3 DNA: TGCAGTGCTAGCCTTGCTCGACTTTCAAGCTCCTACGAGCAGTACTTC
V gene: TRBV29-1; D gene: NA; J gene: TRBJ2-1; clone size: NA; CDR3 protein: CSVGAGYNEQFF; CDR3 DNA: TGCAGCGTTGGAGCGGGCTACAATGAGCAGTTCTTC
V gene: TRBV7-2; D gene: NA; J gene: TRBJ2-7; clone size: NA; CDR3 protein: CASSRGIGYEQYF; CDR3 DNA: TGTGCCAGCAGCCGGGGGATAGGCTACGAGCAGTACTTC
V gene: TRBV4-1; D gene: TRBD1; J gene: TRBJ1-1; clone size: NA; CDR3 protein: CASSLRDRVDTEAFF; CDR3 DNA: TGCGCCAGCAGCTTAAGGGACAGGGTAGATACTGAAGCTTTCTTT
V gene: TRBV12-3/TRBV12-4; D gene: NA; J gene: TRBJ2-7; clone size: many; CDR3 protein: CASSSVQEQYF; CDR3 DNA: TGTGCCAGCAGCTCAGTCCAAGAGCAGTACTTC
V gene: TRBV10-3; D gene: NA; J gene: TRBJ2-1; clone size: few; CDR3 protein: CAINGDANEQFF; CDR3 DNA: TGTGCCATCAATGGGGATGCCAATGAGCAGTTCTTC
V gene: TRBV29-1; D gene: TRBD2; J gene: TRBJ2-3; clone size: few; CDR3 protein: CSVEEWGGSPDTQYF; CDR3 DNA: TGCAGCGTTGAAGAGTGGGGGGGGAGCCCAGATACGCAGTATTTT
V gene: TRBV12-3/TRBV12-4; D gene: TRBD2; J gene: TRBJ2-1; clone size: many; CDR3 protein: CASSKSGTSGNEQFF; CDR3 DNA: TGTGCCAGCAGTAAGTCCGGGACTAGCGGCAATGAGCAGTTCTTC
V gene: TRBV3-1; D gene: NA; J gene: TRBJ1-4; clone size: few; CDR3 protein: CASSHGGATNEKLFF; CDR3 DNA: TGTGCCAGCAGCCACGGCGGTGCAACTAATGAAAAACTGTTTTTT
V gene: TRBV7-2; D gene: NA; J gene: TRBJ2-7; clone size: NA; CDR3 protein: CASSLRQRTYEQYF; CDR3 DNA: TGTGCCAGCAGCTTAAGGCAGAGGACCTACGAGCAGTACTTC
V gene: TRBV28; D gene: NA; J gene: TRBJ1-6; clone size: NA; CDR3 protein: CASSFPDSYNSPLHF; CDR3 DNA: TGTGCCAGCAGCTTTCCAGACTCCTATAATTCACCCCTCCACTTT
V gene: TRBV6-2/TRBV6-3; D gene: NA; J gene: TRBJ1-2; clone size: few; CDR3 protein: CASSYRPGGRANYGYTF; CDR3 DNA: TGTGCCAGCAGTTATCGGCCGGGAGGGAGAGCTAACTATGGCTACACCTTC
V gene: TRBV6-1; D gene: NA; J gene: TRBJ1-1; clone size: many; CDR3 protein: CASRSPHGGGRTEAFF; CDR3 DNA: TGTGCCAGCAGGTCACCCCATGGTGGGGGGAGGACTGAAGCTTTCTTT
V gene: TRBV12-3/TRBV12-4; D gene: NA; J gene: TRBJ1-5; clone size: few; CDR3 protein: CASRGGAPQPQHF; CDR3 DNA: TGTGCCAGCAGGGGAGGAGCCCCTCAGCCCCAGCATTTT
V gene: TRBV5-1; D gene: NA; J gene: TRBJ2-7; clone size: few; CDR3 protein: CASSLGPLTYEQYF; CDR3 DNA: TGCGCCAGCTCTTTGGGCCCCTTAACCTACGAGCAGTACTTC
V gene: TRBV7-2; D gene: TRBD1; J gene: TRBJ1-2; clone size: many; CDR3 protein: CASSLGAGQGYGYTF; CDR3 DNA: TGTGCCAGCAGCTTAGGAGCGGGACAGGGCTATGGCTACACCTTC
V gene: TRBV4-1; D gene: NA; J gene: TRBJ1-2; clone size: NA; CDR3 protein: CASSQGPGQVYGYTF; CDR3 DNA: TGCGCCAGCAGCCAAGGCCCCGGCCAGGTCTATGGCTACACCTTC
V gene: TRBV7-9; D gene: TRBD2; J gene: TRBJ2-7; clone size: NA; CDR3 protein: CASSLTSGGTDEQYF; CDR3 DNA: TGTGCCAGCAGCTTAACTAGCGGGGGGACCGACGAGCAGTACTTC
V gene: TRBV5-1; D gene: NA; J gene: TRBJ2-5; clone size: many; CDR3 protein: CASSLEGAGQETQYF; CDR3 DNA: TGCGCCAGCAGCTTGGAAGGGGCCGGGCAAGAGACCCAGTACTTC
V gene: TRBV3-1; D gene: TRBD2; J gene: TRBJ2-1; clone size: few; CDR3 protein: CASRSYSGSFHNEQFF; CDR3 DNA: TGTGCCAGCAGGAGTTATAGCGGGAGTTTCCACAATGAGCAGTTCTTC